This T cell receptor (beta chain) was identified in a study of beta chain features in type 1 diabetes. Study outcomes and limitations: Relative to healthy donors, patients appeared to have naive, central memory and Treg TCRB repertoires that were more similar. TCRB CDR3 length was moderately but significantly reduced in all four CD4+ subsets of Type 1 diabetes patients. The study left unresolved whether HLA type influences TCRB rearrangement.

This clone was seen only a few times. Its antigen is still unknown. A read error is likely, as this CDR3 ends without the conserved phenylalanine or tryptophan. The DNA is left out, because the CDR3 cannot be placed on it with certainty; the CDR3 is given as TCRdb lists it. Including both end residues, the CDR3 is 10 amino acids long. The germline V gene encodes CDR1 SGHKS and CDR2 YYEKEE (reference sequence). As every portion of the isolated RNA was reverse transcribed, the sequencing read expressed TCRB transcripts. Only in-frame clones appear in the TCRdb table, and some are missing; sequencing was by immunoSEQ multiplex PCR. The table lists 150,000 or so clones, about 9% of them singletons, with 0.45% to 0.6% in the top ten.

Input material: central memory CD4+ T cells from blood. The receptor comes from a woman under 30 with type 1 diabetes. V is TRBV5-5 and J is TRBJ2-3; TRBD2 is the table's D call, not checked against the DNA. CDR3: CASSQSGAPV.